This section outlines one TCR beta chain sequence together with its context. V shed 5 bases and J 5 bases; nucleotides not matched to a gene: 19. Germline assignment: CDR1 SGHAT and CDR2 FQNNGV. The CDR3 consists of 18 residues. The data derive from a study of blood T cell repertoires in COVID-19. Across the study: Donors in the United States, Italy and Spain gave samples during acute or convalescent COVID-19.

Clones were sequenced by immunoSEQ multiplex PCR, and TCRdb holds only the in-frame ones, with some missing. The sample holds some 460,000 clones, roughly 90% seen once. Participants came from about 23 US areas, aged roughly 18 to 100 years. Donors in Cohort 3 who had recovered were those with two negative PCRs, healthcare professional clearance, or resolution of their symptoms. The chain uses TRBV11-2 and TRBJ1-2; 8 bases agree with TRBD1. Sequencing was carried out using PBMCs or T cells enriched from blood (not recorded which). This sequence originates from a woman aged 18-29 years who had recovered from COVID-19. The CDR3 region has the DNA TGTGCCAGCAGCCGACTTAATATGGGTTTGGACAGGGATTATGGCTACACCTTC. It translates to CASSRLNMGLDRDYGYTF. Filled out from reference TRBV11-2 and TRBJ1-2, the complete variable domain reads EAGVAQSPRYKIIEKRQSVAFWCNPISGHATLYWYQQILGQGPKLLIQFQNNGVVDDSQLPKDRFSAERLKGVDSTLKIQPAKLEDSAVYLCASSRLNMGLDRDYGYTFGSGTRLTVV.